One and the same sample provided the 12 T cell receptor beta chains below, sequenced in a study of cytomegalovirus exposure and HLA in healthy donors (dated by TCRdb to 2016 to 2017). Library preparation employed the immunoSEQ multiplex PCR assay. For the multiplex PCR, a mixture combining 60 forward primers for TCR Vbeta segments and 13 reverse primers for TCR Jbeta segments was used. TCRdb carries this immuneACCESS record with in-frame sequences only. Its versions omit some clonotypes, under half of them owing to an unresolved V gene in the studies checked, with the rest unexplained. The sample contains about 130,000 clones, about 85% of them found a single time. Clones ranked in the top ten supply 1.5% to 2% of the sample. Sequencing was done on a sample of PBMCs. These receptors were obtained from a boy aged 5 to 17 in good health and CMV-seronegative.

This clone showed up just once. The chain links TRBV9 to TRBJ2-5; a possible D gene is TRBD1 (5 bases). The CDR3 contains 16 residues. CDR1 is SGDLS, CDR2 YYNGEE, per germline. Trimming stripped 0 bases from V and 4 bases from J, with 16 bases between. The CDR3 sequence is CASSVGAGLDGETQYF. The CDR3, as DNA: TGTGCCAGCAGCGTAGGCGCAGGGTTGGACGGAGAGACCCAGTACTTC.

The chain uses TRBV9 and TRBJ2-3; 11 bases map to TRBD2. V was clipped by 2 bases and J by 2 bases; unmatched bases: 4. CDR1 is SGDLS, CDR2 YYNGEE, per germline. The CDR3 has 16 amino acids. The CDR3 DNA reads TGTGCCAGCAGCGTCTCTAGCGGGAGGTACACAGATACGCAGTATTTT. It encodes CASSVSSGRYTDTQYF.

The rearrangement uses TRBV25-1 and TRBJ2-3, with 14 bases matching TRBD2. The CDR3 length is 15 residues. Germline CDR1 is MGHDK and CDR2 is SYGVNS. The ends lost 4 bases at V and 7 bases at J; junction bases unmatched: 4. The chain's CDR3 is CASSVTSGGENTQYF. The CDR3, as DNA: TGTGCCAGCAGTGTGACTAGCGGGGGGGAGAATACGCAGTATTTT. Complete variable domain (other parts from reference TRBV25-1 and TRBJ2-3): EADIYQTPRYLVIGTGKKITLECSQTMGHDKMYWYQQDPGMELHLIHYSYGVNSTEKGDLSSESTVSRIRTEHFPLTLESARPSHTSQYLCASSVTSGGENTQYFGPGTRLTVL.

The genes are TRBV27 and TRBJ2-6, with TRBD1 matching over 10 bases. The CDR3 length is 19 residues. The germline gives CDR1 MNHEY, CDR2 SMNVEV (reference sequence). J gave up 2 bases and V 7 bases, and 14 bases lay outside the gene matches. CDR3 sequence: CASISRWTGGGTGANVLTF. The CDR3 DNA reads as TGTGCCAGCATTTCCCGGTGGACAGGGGGTGGTACTGGGGCCAACGTCCTGACTTTC.

The rearrangement uses TRBV18 and TRBJ1-2; a possible D gene is TRBD1 (5 bases). The CDR3 runs 15 residues. Deletions cut 0 bases from V and 2 bases from J, with 10 bases between. Looked up from germline, CDR1 is KGHSH and CDR2 is LQKENI. The CDR3 nucleotides are TGTGCCAGCTCACCACCGGAGAACAGGAACTATGGCTACACCTTC. It specifies CASSPPENRNYGYTF. Complete variable domain (other parts from reference TRBV18 and TRBJ1-2): NAGVMQNPRHLVRRRGQEARLRCSPMKGHSHVYWYRQLPEEGLKFMVYLQKENIIDESGMPKERFSAEFPKEGPSILRIQQVVRGDSAAYFCASSPPENRNYGYTFGSGTRLTVV.

The V gene is TRBV4-1, the J gene TRBJ1-2; 9 bases align to TRBD1. Germline CDR1 is MGHRA and CDR2 is YSYEKL. The CDR3 is 15 residues long. Trimming cost V 2 bases and J 4 bases; bases outside gene matches: 5. In DNA form, the CDR3 reads TGCGCCAGCAGCCAAACCACAGGGGGCCGCTATGGCTACACCTTC. It translates to CASSQTTGGRYGYTF.

The chain has TRBV28 and TRBJ1-3; TRBD1 aligns across 8 bases. The germline gives CDR1 MDHEN, CDR2 SYDVKM. J gave up 4 bases and V 5 bases, and 4 bases lay outside the gene matches. This CDR3 is 14 amino acids long. The CDR3 reads CASSHQGAGNTIYF. The CDR3 nucleotides are TGTGCCAGCAGTCACCAGGGGGCAGGAAACACCATATATTTT.

This clone was seen only a few times. This sequence joins TRBV7-9 and TRBJ1-1; 8 nucleotides line up with TRBD1. Germline CDR1 SEHNR, CDR2 FQNEAQ (reference sequence). The CDR3 length is 12 residues. V was clipped by 1 base and J by 11 bases; unmatched bases: 3. The CDR3 bases are TGTGCCAGCAGCTTAGTCGACAGGGGCGCTTTCTTT. Amino acid sequence: CASSLVDRGAFF.

The rearrangement links TRBV9 to TRBJ2-3, with 9 bases fitting TRBD2. This CDR3 has 15 residues. V lost 0 bases, J lost 4 bases, and 3 bases stayed unmatched. Germline assignment: CDR1 SGDLS and CDR2 YYNGEE. CDR3 sequence (DNA): TGTGCCAGCAGCGTAGGCGGGGGGGCCGCAGATACGCAGTATTTT. Protein: CASSVGGGAADTQYF.

Regarding this clone: The junction shows a germline mismatch at one end, possibly a read error. The chain couples TRBV27 to TRBJ2-1, with D maybe TRBD2 (7 bases). CDR1 is MNHEY and CDR2 is SMNVEV in the germline V gene (reference sequence). The CDR3 extends over 12 amino acids. CDR3 DNA sequence: TGTGCCAGCAGTTCTACAGGGAGGGGTATTATCTTC. It is translated as CASSSTGRGIIF.

The chain combines TRBV7-7 with TRBJ2-5; D is uncertain. V lost 1 base and J 1 base, leaving 4 bases between the germline ends. The CDR3 runs 13 residues. Germline assignment: CDR1 SSHAT and CDR2 FNYEAQ (reference sequence). CDR3 coding DNA: TGTGCCAGCAGCTTAGATAGCCAAGAGACCCAGTACTTC. This codes for CASSLDSQETQYF.

The rearrangement uses TRBV5-1 and TRBJ2-7; possibly TRBD2 for D (5 bases). The germline gives CDR1 SGHRS, CDR2 YFSETQ. The CDR3 covers 12 residues. V was clipped by 4 bases and J by 3 bases, with 8 bases between them. The CDR3 bases are TGCGCCAGCAGCGGTAGCGTCTACGAGCAGTACTTC. This sequence encodes CASSGSVYEQYF.